Presented here are 23 T cell receptor beta chains from one specimen sequenced in a study of blood T cell repertoires in COVID-19. Sequencing was performed with immunoSEQ multiplex PCR; in TCRdb, only in-frame clones are kept and a portion is missing. Of about 76,000 clones listed, about 88% are singletons. The sequenced sample consisted of peripheral blood. All receptors come from a human donor in a cohort sampled during active COVID-19.

The gene calls are TRBV6-4 and TRBJ2-1, with 8 bases that match TRBD1. Trimming at V came to 6 bases and at J to 10 bases, leaving 5 bases not matched to a gene. Germline-derived CDR1 and CDR2 are MRHNA and SNTAGT. The CDR3 spans 12 residues. The CDR3 DNA sequence: TGTGCCAGCAGGAGACCAGGGGGCGAGCAGTTCTTC. It yields the protein CASRRPGGEQFF.

The chain recombines TRBV7-3 with TRBJ1-2, with D perhaps matching TRBD1 (5 bases). This CDR3 is 15 amino acids long. Germline V gene data show CDR1 as SGHTA and CDR2 as FQGTGA. With 5 bases removed from V and 4 bases from J, the gap between germline ends came to 17 bases. The CDR3 DNA is TGTGCCAGCAGCGTGGGGGAGGGGACTACCTATGGCTACACCTTC. Protein product: CASSVGEGTTYGYTF.

The gene calls are TRBV6-2 or TRBV6-3 and TRBJ2-3; 7 nucleotides match TRBD2. This CDR3 region has 14 residues. V was clipped by 6 bases and J by 6 bases; unmatched bases: 9. Germline V gene sequence: CDR1 MNHEY, CDR2 SVGEGT. The CDR3 reads CASSHGLGKDTQYF. The CDR3 DNA reads TGTGCCAGCAGCCACGGACTAGGCAAGGATACGCAGTATTTT.

The J gene is TRBJ1-5, the V gene TRBV19; no definite D call. CDR3 size: 14 residues. The V gene's germline CDR1 is LNHDA and CDR2 SQIVND (reference sequence). Deletions cut 7 bases from V and 3 bases from J, with 13 bases between. Here the CDR3 reads CASMARNYNQPQHF. The CDR3 nucleotides are TGTGCCAGTATGGCCAGAAACTACAATCAGCCCCAGCATTTT. Full variable domain (rest looked up from reference TRBV19 and TRBJ1-5): DGGITQSPKYLFRKEGQNVTLSCEQNLNHDAMYWYRQDPGQGLRLIYYSQIVNDFQKGDIAEGYSVSREKKESFPLTVTSAQKNPTAFYLCASMARNYNQPQHFGDGTRLSIL.

The rearrangement joins TRBV7-2 to TRBJ2-1, with unresolved D. The CDR3 sequence is 13 residues long. Per germline, CDR1 SGHTA and CDR2 FQGNSA. V was clipped by 4 bases and J by 5 bases, with 9 bases between them. CDR3 in amino acids: CASSSRGDNEQFF. The CDR3 region has the DNA TGTGCCAGCAGCTCCCGAGGCGACAATGAGCAGTTCTTC.

The CDR3 reads CASSFVGQLNTEAFF. The CDR3 region has the DNA TGTGCCAGCTCTTTTGTGGGACAGTTGAACACTGAAGCTTTCTTT. The V call is TRBV18, the J call TRBJ1-1; 7 bases map to TRBD1. V shed 6 bases, J shed 0 bases, and the junction held 7 bases outside the gene matches. This CDR3 has 15 residues. The V gene's germline CDR1 is KGHSH and CDR2 LQKENI.

This rearrangement joins TRBV7-2 to TRBJ2-1; 9 nucleotides line up with TRBD1. The CDR3 is made up of 15 amino acids. Germline V gene lookup returns CDR1 SGHTA and CDR2 FQGNSA. The V and J ends lost 5 bases and 8 bases, in that order; junction bases with no gene match: 10. The CDR3 DNA is TGTGCCAGCAGCACCGGGACAGGGATTGGCTATGAGCAGTTCTTC. This translates into CASSTGTGIGYEQFF. Full variable domain (rest looked up from reference TRBV7-2 and TRBJ2-1): GAGVSQSPSNKVTEKGKDVELRCDPISGHTALYWYRQSLGQGLEFLIYFQGNSAPDKSGLPSDRFSAERTGGSVSTLTIQRTQQEDSAVYLCASSTGTGIGYEQFFGPGTRLTVL.

V usage is TRBV5-4 and J usage is TRBJ2-2; TRBD2 matches 9 bases. Germline-derived CDR1 and CDR2 are SGHNT and YYREEE (reference sequence). The J segment lost 5 bases and the V segment lost 3 bases, leaving 5 bases of the junction unmatched. CDR3 length: 15 amino acids. The CDR3 DNA reads as TGTGCCAGCAGCTCTAGAGCGGGAGGTACCGGGGAGCTGTTTTTT. It codes for CASSSRAGGTGELFF.

DNA of the CDR3: TGTGCCAGCCTGGGGACAGGGGGTAATGAAAAACTGTTTTTT. Protein product: CASLGTGGNEKLFF. The chain carries TRBV6-5 and TRBJ1-4; 11 bases map to TRBD1. Unmatched junction bases numbered 3, after V lost 8 bases and J lost 4 bases. This CDR3 spans 14 amino acids. Germline V lookup: CDR1 MNHEY, CDR2 SVGAGI.

J is TRBJ2-7 and V is TRBV11-3, with D possibly being TRBD1 (5 bases). The ends were cut back, 3 bases at V and 3 bases at J, with 9 bases in the middle. From germline, CDR1 is SGHNT and CDR2 YENEEA. The CDR3 has 13 amino acids. This CDR3 reads CASSFRQSYEQYF. CDR3 nucleotide sequence: TGTGCCAGCAGCTTTCGACAGAGCTACGAGCAGTACTTC.

The rearrangement joins TRBV19 to TRBJ1-2; TRBD1 matches 7 bases. The CDR3 totals 15 residues. Germline V gene sequence: CDR1 LNHDA, CDR2 SQIVND (reference sequence). Germline trimming cut 4 bases from V and 4 bases from J; bases unmatched to any gene: 9. CDR3 sequence: CASSSEGQIPYGYTF. CDR3 DNA: TGTGCCAGTAGTAGTGAGGGACAGATACCCTATGGCTACACCTTC.

DNA of the CDR3: TGTGCCAGCAGCCAAGATTACAGGGGGGATGAAAAACTGTTTTTT. It yields the protein CASSQDYRGDEKLFF. V and J are TRBV3-1 (or the pseudogene TRBV3-2) and TRBJ1-4, with 8 positions matching TRBD1. The CDR3 totals 15 residues. The germline CDR1 and CDR2 sequences are LGHDT and YNNKEL (reference sequence). V trimming: 0 bases; J trimming: 6 bases; junction bases outside the gene matches: 3.

As regards this clone: Different DNA sequences within this sample yield the same CDR3. The genes are TRBV6-2 or TRBV6-3 and TRBJ1-1; possible D gene TRBD1, 6 bases. In germline, CDR1 is MNHEY, CDR2 SVGEGT. Trimming cost V 4 bases and J 4 bases, with 7 bases left between them. This CDR3 region has 12 residues. CDR3 region: CASSSRGTEAFF. The DNA for the CDR3 is TGTGCCAGCAGTTCCAGGGGCACTGAAGCTTTCTTT.

This sequence joins TRBV5-8 and TRBJ2-2, with TRBD1 as a possible D gene (5 bases). With 4 bases removed from V and 7 bases from J, the gap between germline ends came to 17 bases. The CDR3 contains 15 residues. Per the germline V gene, CDR1 is SGHTS and CDR2 is YDEGEE. CDR3 bases: TGTGCCAGCAGCGTGAAGGGGTGGGGCGACGGGGAGCTGTTTTTT. Protein: CASSVKGWGDGELFF. The entire variable domain, with the rest obtained from reference TRBV5-8 and TRBJ2-2, is as follows: EAGVTQSPTHLIKTRGQQATLRCSPISGHTSVYWYQQALGLGLQFLLWYDEGEERNRGNFPPRFSGRQFPNYSSELNVNALELEDSALYLCASSVKGWGDGELFFGEGSRLTVL.

This clone was recorded once. The J gene is TRBJ2-1, the V gene TRBV25-1; TRBD2 matches at 8 bases. The CDR3 is 14 amino acids. The germline V gene encodes CDR1 MGHDK and CDR2 SYGVNS. V dropped 9 bases and J dropped 9; count of bases not matched to a gene: 13. The CDR3 DNA follows: TGTGCCAGTACCCTCCCGGGGCTAGCGGGTGAGCAGTTCTTC. It is translated as CASTLPGLAGEQFF.

The genes are TRBV4-3 and TRBJ1-2, with a tentative D call TRBD1 (6 bases). Germline assignment: CDR1 LGHNA and CDR2 YSLEER. The V and J ends lost 3 bases and 4 bases respectively, with 9 bases between them. The CDR3 has 13 residues. The CDR3 sequence is CASSHPQGYGYTF. The CDR3 DNA sequence: TGCGCCAGCAGCCATCCACAGGGCTATGGCTACACCTTC.

The V call is TRBV2, the J call TRBJ2-3, with D maybe TRBD1 (7 bases). Trimming shortened V by 7 bases and J by 4 bases, and 18 bases separated the two germline ends. Germline CDR1 reads SNHLY; CDR2 reads FYNNEI. The CDR3 consists of 15 residues. Here the CDR3 DNA reads TGTGCCAGCAACCTACTCGGCAGGGGGGCAGATACGCAGTATTTT. This translates into CASNLLGRGADTQYF.

The chain has TRBV2 and TRBJ2-7; weak D call: TRBD2 (5 bases). CDR3 length: 16 residues. V lost 2 bases and J 2 bases, leaving 16 bases between the germline ends. Germline values: CDR1 SNHLY, CDR2 FYNNEI. The CDR3 coding sequence is TGTGCCAGCAGTGAATTGAGGTCAGGACTTGCCTACGAGCAGTACTTC. Its protein product is CASSELRSGLAYEQYF. Looking up the rest from reference TRBV2 and TRBJ2-7 gives the full variable domain: EPEVTQTPSHQVTQMGQEVILRCVPISNHLYFYWYRQILGQKVEFLVSFYNNEISEKSEIFDDQFSVERPDGSNFTLKIRSTKLEDSAMYFCASSELRSGLAYEQYFGPGTRLTVT.

This clone was counted only a few times. The gene calls are TRBV5-8 and TRBJ2-7; tentatively, D is TRBD1 (6 bases). Germline CDR1 is SGHTS and CDR2 is YDEGEE. V was trimmed by 6 bases and J by 2 bases, leaving 21 bases between them. This CDR3 has 16 residues. CDR3 loop: CASTVHIGTIAYEQYF. The CDR3, as DNA: TGTGCCAGCACGGTGCACATCGGGACAATCGCCTACGAGCAGTACTTC.

The chain couples TRBV5-6 to TRBJ2-5; D possibly corresponds to TRBD1 (5 bases). This CDR3 has 13 amino acids. Looked up from germline, CDR1 is SGHDT and CDR2 is YYEEEE. The ends were cut back, 0 bases at V and 4 bases at J, with 7 bases in the middle. The CDR3 loop is CASSLARGETQYF. The CDR3 bases are TGTGCCAGCAGCTTGGCAAGGGGAGAGACCCAGTACTTC. The whole variable domain, remainder taken from reference TRBV5-6 and TRBJ2-5, is DAGVTQSPTHLIKTRGQQVTLRCSPKSGHDTVSWYQQALGQGPQFIFQYYEEEERQRGNFPDRFSGHQFPNYSSELNVNALLLGDSALYLCASSLARGETQYFGPGTRLLVL.

The chain links TRBV9 to TRBJ2-2; D gene ambiguous. Germline-derived CDR1 and CDR2 are SGDLS and YYNGEE. This CDR3 has 16 residues. The V end was cut by 0 bases, the J end by 7 bases, with 16 bases between. CDR3 coding DNA: TGTGCCAGCAGCGTAGTCTCAGGTTTAGGTGGCGGGGAGCTGTTTTTT. This gives the protein CASSVVSGLGGGELFF.

The chain combines TRBV2 with TRBJ2-1; 10 bases align to TRBD2. Looked up from germline, CDR1 is SNHLY and CDR2 is FYNNEI. V gave up 6 bases and J gave up 7 bases; unmatched junction bases: 9. The CDR3 is 15 residues long. CDR3 in amino acids: CASRETGTSENEQFF. CDR3 nucleotides: TGTGCCAGCAGGGAGACCGGGACTAGCGAAAATGAGCAGTTCTTC.

This chain uses TRBV5-6 with TRBJ2-7; 9 nucleotides match TRBD1. J lost 3 bases, V lost 0 bases, and 1 base had no gene match. The length of the CDR3 is 14 residues. Germline CDR1 SGHDT, CDR2 YYEEEE. The CDR3, as DNA: TGTGCCAGCAGCTTGGCGGGACAGGGCTACGAGCAGTACTTC. This sequence encodes CASSLAGQGYEQYF.